The rows below give T cell receptor beta chains drawn from one sample of a study of cytomegalovirus exposure and HLA in healthy donors. Clones were read by immunoSEQ multiplex PCR, and TCRdb kept only the in-frame ones, dropping some. The repertoire holds hundreds of thousands of clones, with 60% to 80% as singletons. Sequencing was performed on PBMCs. These TCRs come from a man younger than 35 in good health and CMV-seronegative. Each CDR3 is given with its conserved first and last residue. A D gene is named only where the DNA matches it firmly. The size entry is marked missing in some rows and otherwise reads once, few, many or a size class.

V	J	size	D	DNA	CDR3
TRBV29-1	TRBJ2-3	NA	NA	TGCAGCGTTGGACTGTTCAGCACAGATACGCAGTATTTT	CSVGLFSTDTQYF
TRBV7-9	TRBJ2-7	NA	TRBD1	TGTGCCAGCAGCGGAAAGACAGGGTCTGTCCGAGAGCAGTACTTC	CASSGKTGSVREQYF
TRBV5-1	TRBJ2-7	NA	NA	TGCGCCAGCAGCTTGTCCGGGAAGAGCTCCTACGAGCAGTACTTC	CASSLSGKSSYEQYF
TRBV7-9	TRBJ2-7	NA	TRBD2	TGTGCCAGCAGCGCCCCCCGCGGGAGAAGGGACGAGCAGTACTTC	CASSAPRGRRDEQYF
TRBV6-5	TRBJ2-2	NA	NA	TGTGCCAGCAGTCGCAGGGATGGCGGGGAGCTGTTTTTT	CASSRRDGGELFF
TRBV5-1	TRBJ2-7	NA	NA	TGCGCCAGCAGCTTGGGGCCCGGGCAGGGGTCTTGGTACGAGCAGTACTTC	CASSLGPGQGSWYEQYF
TRBV19	TRBJ1-5	NA	TRBD1	TGTGCCAGTAGTATTGGGGACAGCCGCAATCAGCCCCAGCATTTT	CASSIGDSRNQPQHF
TRBV7-6	TRBJ2-3	NA	TRBD1	TGTGCCAGCAGCCACCTCCCCGGTGTTGCACAGGGGGCGGGCACAGATACGCAGTATTTT	CASSHLPGVAQGAGTDTQYF
TRBV19	TRBJ2-5	NA	TRBD2	TGTGCCAGCTCTATCTGGACTAGCGGGAGTGAGACCCAGTACTTC	CASSIWTSGSETQYF
TRBV30	TRBJ1-2	NA	TRBD1	TGTGCCTGGAGAGCGACAGGGGGCGCCTCACTCTATGGCTACACCTTC	CAWRATGGASLYGYTF
TRBV4-2	TRBJ2-4	NA	NA	TGTGCCAGCAGCCAATACGACCCAGGGGCCAAAAACATTCAGTACTTC	CASSQYDPGAKNIQYF
TRBV7-9	TRBJ1-1	NA	NA	TGTTCCAGCAGCCCACCGGGAGCGGACACTGAAGCTTTCTTT	CSSSPPGADTEAFF
TRBV6-5	TRBJ2-5	NA	TRBD2	TGTGCCAGCAGTCTTCGGACTAGCGGGACCACCCAGTACTTC	CASSLRTSGTTQYF
TRBV6-1	TRBJ1-4	NA	TRBD1	TGTGCCAGCAGTGAATCTCGGGACAGGGGGGCCTTTAATGAAAAACTGTTTTTT	CASSESRDRGAFNEKLFF
TRBV4-2	TRBJ1-1	NA	NA	TGTGCCAGCACCCCAGGGATGAACACTGAAGCTTTCTTT	CASTPGMNTEAFF
TRBV19	TRBJ1-4	NA	NA	TGTGCCAGTAGTATCAGCCAGGGAGGCGGTAATGAAAAACTGTTTTTT	CASSISQGGGNEKLFF
TRBV5-4	TRBJ2-1	NA	TRBD2	TGTGCCAGCAGCACTAGCGGACCTACCTACAATGAGCAGTTCTTC	CASSTSGPTYNEQFF
TRBV10-3	TRBJ2-3	NA	TRBD2	TGTGCCATCAGTGAGTACGAGACTAGCAACACAGATACGCAGTATTTT	CAISEYETSNTDTQYF
TRBV2	TRBJ2-1	NA	NA	TGTGCCGCAGGGTCCTCCTACAATGAGCAGTTCTTC	CAAGSSYNEQFF
TRBV10-3	TRBJ1-3	NA	TRBD1	TGTGCCATCAGTGACAGGGGGGCTGGAAACACCATATATTTT	CAISDRGAGNTIYF
TRBV5-1	TRBJ2-1	NA	NA	TGCGCCAGCAGCTCGAACAGGGTCGACAATGAGCAGTTCTTC	CASSSNRVDNEQFF
TRBV29-1	TRBJ1-2	NA	TRBD1	TGCAGCGCTACCGCAGGGGGCACCTATGGCTACACCTTC	CSATAGGTYGYTF
TRBV7-9	TRBJ1-5	once	TRBD1	TGTGCCAGCAGCTTGGACGGACAGGGCGGGGGTCAGCCCCAGCATTTT	CASSLDGQGGGQPQHF
TRBV7-9	TRBJ2-7	once	NA	TGTGCCAGCAGCCTTGCGGGATCCTACGAGCAGTACTTC	CASSLAGSYEQYF
TRBV7-2	TRBJ2-2	NA	TRBD2	TGTGCCAGCAGCTTAAGGGGAGGGGACACCGGGGAGCTGTTTTTT	CASSLRGGDTGELFF
TRBV5-6	TRBJ2-3	NA	NA	TGTGCCAGCAGCTTGGGGTTGCCCGAAGCCACAGATACGCAGTATTTT	CASSLGLPEATDTQYF
TRBV5-1	TRBJ2-2	NA	TRBD2	TGCGCCAGCAGCCCCTGGCTAGCGGGGGGCTCCGGGGAGCTGTTTTTT	CASSPWLAGGSGELFF
TRBV2	TRBJ2-3	NA	NA	TGTGCCAGCAGTGGGGCCTTCATTACAGGGACAACGACAGATACGCAGTATTTT	CASSGAFITGTTTDTQYF
TRBV14	TRBJ1-4	NA	TRBD1	TGTGCCAGCAGCCACAGGGGACAGGGCCAAGATGAAAAACTGTTTTTT	CASSHRGQGQDEKLFF
TRBV7-9	TRBJ2-5	once	TRBD1	TGTGCCAGCAGCTTAGCGTTGGGACAGCAAGAGACCCAGTACTTC	CASSLALGQQETQYF
TRBV30	TRBJ1-5	once	NA	TGTGCCTGGAGTAGGACAGCAAAAGATCAGCCCCAGCATTTT	CAWSRTAKDQPQHF
TRBV7-2	TRBJ1-1	NA	NA	TGTGCCAGCAGCTTAGATTGGGCCCGGAACACTGAAGCTTTCTTT	CASSLDWARNTEAFF
TRBV6-5	TRBJ1-4	NA	NA	TGTGCCAGCAGTTATGACACAGGGAATGAAAAACTGTTTTTT	CASSYDTGNEKLFF
TRBV4-1	TRBJ2-2	NA	TRBD1	TGCGCCAGCAGCGAAGACCCCACAGGGGCAACCGGGGAGCTGTTTTTT	CASSEDPTGATGELFF
TRBV6-6	TRBJ2-7	NA	TRBD2	TGTGCCACCTTGGGACTAGCGGGAGGAAACGAGCAGTACTTC	CATLGLAGGNEQYF
TRBV11-3	TRBJ2-1	NA	NA	TGTGCCAGCAGCCCAGGGTCAGGAGGGGATGAGCAGTTCTTC	CASSPGSGGDEQFF
TRBV29-1	TRBJ1-1	NA	TRBD1	TGCAGCGTCCTCGGGACAGTGGGCATGAACACTGAAGCTTTCTTT	CSVLGTVGMNTEAFF
TRBV18	TRBJ2-4	few	NA	TGTGCCAGCTCACCACTGACCGGGAGTAAGGGCGGCATTCAGTACTTC	CASSPLTGSKGGIQYF
TRBV4-3	TRBJ2-6	NA	NA	TGCGCCAGCAGCCCGCGTGGCTCTGGGGCCAACGTCCTGACTTTC	CASSPRGSGANVLTF
TRBV18	TRBJ2-5	NA	TRBD1	TGTGCCAGCTCACACGGGACAGGACAAGAGACCCAGTACTTC	CASSHGTGQETQYF
TRBV25-1	TRBJ1-1	NA	TRBD1	TGTGCCAGCAGTTCCAGGACAGGGGTCGCGAACACTGAAGCTTTCTTT	CASSSRTGVANTEAFF
TRBV7-7	TRBJ2-5	few	TRBD1	TGTGCTAGCAGCTTAGTTAACAGGGGGACCCAAGAGACCCAGTACTTC	CASSLVNRGTQETQYF
TRBV11-2	TRBJ1-1	once	NA	TGTGCCAGCAGCCCCGAGGGGGGGGGCCGCGGTATGCGGGCTTTCTTT	CASSPEGGGRGMRAFF
TRBV7-3	TRBJ2-1	NA	TRBD1	TGTGCCAGCAGCGTACAGGGGGACGGCAATGAGCAGTTCTTC	CASSVQGDGNEQFF
TRBV6-5	TRBJ1-1	few	TRBD1	TGTGCCAGCAGCGACAGACAGGGGGTAAAAGCTTTCTTT	CASSDRQGVKAFF
TRBV5-4	TRBJ2-3	NA	NA	TGTGCCAGCAGCGTGGATCAGGGAAGGCGCACAGATACGCAGTATTTT	CASSVDQGRRTDTQYF
TRBV6-1	TRBJ1-1	NA	NA	TGTGCCAGCAGTACAAATCAGGTGGCTGAAGCTTTCTTT	CASSTNQVAEAFF
TRBV11-2	TRBJ2-7	NA	TRBD2	TGTGCCAGCAGCTTAGAATCCCGGACTAGCGGGAGTTGGGAGCAGTACTTC	CASSLESRTSGSWEQYF
TRBV29-1	TRBJ2-7	NA	TRBD1	TGCAGCGTTCTATCGGGACAGACCTACGAGCAGTACTTC	CSVLSGQTYEQYF